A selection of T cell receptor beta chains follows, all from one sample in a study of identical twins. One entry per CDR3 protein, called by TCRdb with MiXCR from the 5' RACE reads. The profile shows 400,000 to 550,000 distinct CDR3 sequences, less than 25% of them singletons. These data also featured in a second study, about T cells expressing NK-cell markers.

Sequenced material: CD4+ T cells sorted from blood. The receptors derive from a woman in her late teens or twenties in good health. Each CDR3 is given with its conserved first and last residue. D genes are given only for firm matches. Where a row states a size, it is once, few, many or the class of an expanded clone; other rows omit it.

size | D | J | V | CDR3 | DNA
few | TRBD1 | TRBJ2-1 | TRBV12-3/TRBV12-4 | CASSPPRDRASNEQFF | TGTGCCAGCAGTCCCCCTCGGGACAGGGCATCTAATGAGCAGTTCTTC
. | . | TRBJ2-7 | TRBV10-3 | CAISPQDRIQYF | TGTGCCATCAGCCCCCAAGACAGGATTCAGTACTTC
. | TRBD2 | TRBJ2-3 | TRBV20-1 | CSARVTSGGAYSTDTQYF | TGCAGTGCTAGAGTGACTAGCGGGGGGGCCTATAGCACAGATACGCAGTATTTT
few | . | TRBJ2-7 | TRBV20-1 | CSAQSDGREQYF | TGCAGTGCCCAGTCCGATGGGCGCGAGCAGTACTTC
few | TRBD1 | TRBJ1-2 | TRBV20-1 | CSAREGQGRYGYTF | TGCAGTGCTAGAGAGGGACAGGGTAGATATGGCTACACCTTC
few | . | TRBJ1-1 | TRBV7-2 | CASSFGPLPQNEAFF | TGTGCCAGCAGCTTTGGCCCTCTACCGCAGAATGAAGCTTTCTTT
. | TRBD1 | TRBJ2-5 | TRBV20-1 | CSARSPLGQGASSRETQYF | TGCAGTGCTAGATCTCCTCTGGGACAGGGGGCCTCAAGTCGGGAGACCCAGTACTTC
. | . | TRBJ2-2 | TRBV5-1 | CASSLDWRATNTGELFF | TGCGCCAGCAGCTTGGATTGGCGGGCTACGAACACCGGGGAGCTGTTTTTT
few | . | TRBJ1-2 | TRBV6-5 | CASSYDGAYYGYTF | TGTGCCAGCAGTTACGACGGTGCCTACTATGGCTACACCTTC
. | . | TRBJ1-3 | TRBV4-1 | CASSPFGGNTIYF | TGCGCCAGCAGCCCCTTTGGAGGAAACACCATATATTTT
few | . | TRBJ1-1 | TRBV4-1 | CASSQSSRAFF | TGCGCCAGCAGCCAAAGCTCTAGAGCTTTCTTT
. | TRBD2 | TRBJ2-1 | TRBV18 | CASSLPTSGRRNEQFF | TGTGCCAGCTCCCTACCTACTAGCGGGCGTAGGAATGAGCAGTTCTTC
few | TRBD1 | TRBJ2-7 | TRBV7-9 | CASSLSDRVLVEQYF | TGTGCCAGCAGCCTGAGCGACAGGGTCTTGGTTGAGCAGTACTTC
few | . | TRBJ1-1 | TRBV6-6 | CASSYSRAEDAFF | TGTGCCAGCAGTTACTCACGGGCAGAGGATGCTTTCTTT
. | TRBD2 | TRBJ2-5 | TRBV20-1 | CSAKGLAGRETQYF | TGCAGCGCAAAGGGGCTAGCGGGGAGGGAGACCCAGTACTTC
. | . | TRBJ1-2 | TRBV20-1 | CSASTRVRANYGYTF | TGCAGTGCTAGTACCAGGGTGAGGGCTAACTATGGCTACACCTTC
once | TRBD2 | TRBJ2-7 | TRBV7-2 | CASRRDYSYEQYF | TGTGCCAGCAGACGGGACTACTCCTACGAGCAGTACTTC
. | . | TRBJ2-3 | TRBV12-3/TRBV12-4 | CASSFWTGTDTQYF | TGTGCCAGCAGTTTCTGGACGGGCACAGATACGCAGTATTTT
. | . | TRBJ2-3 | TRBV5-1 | CASSFSQEGDTQYF | TGCGCCAGCAGCTTTTCCCAGGAAGGGGATACGCAGTATTTT
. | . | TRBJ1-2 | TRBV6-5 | CASSSGELVYGYTF | TGTGCCAGCAGTTCAGGGGAGCTGGTATATGGCTACACCTTC
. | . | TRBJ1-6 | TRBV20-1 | CSAREGLWNSPLHF | TGCAGTGCTAGAGAGGGACTCTGGAATTCACCCCTCCACTTT
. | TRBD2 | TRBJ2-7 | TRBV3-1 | CASSQFPSGFGSYEQYF | TGTGCCAGCAGCCAATTCCCTAGCGGCTTCGGCTCCTACGAGCAGTACTTC
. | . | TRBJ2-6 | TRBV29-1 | CSVDLNSGANVLTF | TGCAGCGTAGATCTGAACTCTGGGGCCAACGTCCTGACTTTC
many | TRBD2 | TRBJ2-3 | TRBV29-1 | CSVDGGLGGDTQYF | TGCAGCGTTGATGGGGGACTAGGCGGAGATACGCAGTATTTT
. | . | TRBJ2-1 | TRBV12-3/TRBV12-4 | CATRRRGDNEQFF | TGTGCCACCCGGAGGAGGGGCGACAATGAGCAGTTCTTC
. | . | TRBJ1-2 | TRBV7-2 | CASTILREEGYTF | TGTGCCAGCACCATACTCAGGGAAGAGGGCTACACCTTC
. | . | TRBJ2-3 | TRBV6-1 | CASSETAATDTQYF | TGTGCCAGCAGTGAGACAGCCGCCACAGATACGCAGTATTTT
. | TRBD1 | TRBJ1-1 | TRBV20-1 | CSARGQGGPEAFF | TGCAGTGCTAGAGGCCAGGGGGGCCCAGAAGCTTTCTTT
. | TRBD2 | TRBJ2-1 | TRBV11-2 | CASSSLVLAGGWLREQFF | TGTGCCAGCAGCTCCCTAGTTCTGGCGGGGGGATGGCTGAGAGAGCAGTTCTTC
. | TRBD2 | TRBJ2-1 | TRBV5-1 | CASSFWTSGGGSSYNEQFF | TGCGCCAGCAGCTTCTGGACTAGCGGGGGGGGGAGCTCCTACAATGAGCAGTTCTTC
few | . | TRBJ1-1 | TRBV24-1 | CATRPTLRQAPEAFF | TGTGCCACCAGACCCACACTCCGTCAGGCGCCCGAAGCTTTCTTT
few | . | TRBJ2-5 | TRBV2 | CASTLDTLETQYF | TGTGCCAGCACTTTGGACACCCTAGAGACCCAGTACTTC
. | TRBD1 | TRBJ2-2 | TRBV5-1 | CASSSAGTGTFGTGELFF | TGCGCCAGCAGCTCAGCCGGGACAGGGACGTTTGGAACCGGGGAGCTGTTTTTT
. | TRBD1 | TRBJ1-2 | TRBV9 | CASSVGQGSNYGYTF | TGTGCCAGCAGCGTCGGACAGGGGAGTAACTATGGCTACACCTTC
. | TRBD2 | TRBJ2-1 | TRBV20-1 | CSATQTSGDSYEQFF | TGCAGTGCTACCCAGACTAGCGGGGATTCGTATGAGCAGTTCTTC
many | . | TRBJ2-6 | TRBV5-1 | CASSLASGAGANVLTF | TGCGCCAGCAGCTTGGCGTCTGGGGCTGGGGCCAACGTCCTGACTTTC
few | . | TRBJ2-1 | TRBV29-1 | CSVESPLSYNEQFF | TGCAGCGTTGAATCCCCTCTTTCCTACAATGAGCAGTTCTTC
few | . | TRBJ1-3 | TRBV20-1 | CSAKGGRGNTIYF | TGCAGTGCTAAGGGGGGGCGCGGAAACACCATATATTTT
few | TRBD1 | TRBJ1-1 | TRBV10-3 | CASTPPGGNTEAFF | TGTGCCTCGACCCCACCAGGGGGCAACACTGAAGCTTTCTTT
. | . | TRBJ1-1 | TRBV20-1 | CSARESPGRETFF | TGCAGTGCTAGAGAAAGTCCGGGACGTGAGACTTTCTTT
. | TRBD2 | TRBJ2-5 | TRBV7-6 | CASSLPPTSGGKETQYF | TGTGCCAGCAGCTTACCCCCGACTAGCGGGGGGAAAGAGACCCAGTACTTC
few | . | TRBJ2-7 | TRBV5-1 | CASSLVQGHYEQYF | TGCGCCAGCAGCTTGGTCCAGGGACACTACGAGCAGTACTTC
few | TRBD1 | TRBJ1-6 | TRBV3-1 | CASQLRDRTNSPLHF | TGTGCCAGCCAACTCCGGGACAGGACAAATTCACCCCTCCACTTT
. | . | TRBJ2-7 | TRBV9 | CASSVEVGAYEQYF | TGTGCCAGCAGCGTAGAGGTCGGAGCCTACGAGCAGTACTTC
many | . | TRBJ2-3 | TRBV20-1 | CSARVSGSTDTQYF | TGCAGTGCTAGAGTGAGCGGCTCCACAGATACGCAGTATTTT
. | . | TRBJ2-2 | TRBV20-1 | CSAWGGPVGTGELFF | TGCAGTGCGTGGGGCGGTCCCGTGGGGACCGGGGAGCTGTTTTTT
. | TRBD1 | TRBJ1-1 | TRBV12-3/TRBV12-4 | CASSLRQGAYAFF | TGTGCCAGCAGTTTGCGGCAGGGGGCGTATGCTTTCTTT
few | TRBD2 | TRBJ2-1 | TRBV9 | CASSRGLAEPNEQFF | TGTGCCAGCAGCCGGGGACTAGCGGAACCTAATGAGCAGTTCTTC
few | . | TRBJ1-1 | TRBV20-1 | CSARDLERAFF | TGCAGTGCTAGAGATCTGGAGCGGGCTTTCTTT
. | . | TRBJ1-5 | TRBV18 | CASSPHPWTVRQPQHF | TGTGCCAGCTCACCACACCCGTGGACAGTCCGACAGCCCCAGCATTTT
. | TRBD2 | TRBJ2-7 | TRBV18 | CASSPTSGRRDGEQYF | TGTGCCAGCTCACCGACTAGCGGGAGACGGGACGGAGAGCAGTACTTC
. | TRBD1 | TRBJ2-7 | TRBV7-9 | CASSLAGQYYEQYF | TGTGCCAGCAGCTTAGCGGGACAGTATTACGAGCAGTACTTC
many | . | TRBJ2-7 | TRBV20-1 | CSAGSRLSAEQYF | TGCAGCGCCGGTTCGAGACTCTCCGCCGAGCAGTACTTC
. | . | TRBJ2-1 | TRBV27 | CASSLLFRRPNNEQFF | TGTGCCAGCAGTTTACTTTTCAGGAGACCTAACAATGAGCAGTTCTTC
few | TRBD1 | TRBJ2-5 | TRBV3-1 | CASSQTGSETQYF | TGTGCCAGCAGTCAGACAGGGTCCGAGACCCAGTACTTC
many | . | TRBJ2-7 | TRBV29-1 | CSVEGAAYEQYF | TGCAGCGTTGAAGGGGCAGCCTACGAGCAGTACTTC
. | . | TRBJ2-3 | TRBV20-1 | CSARDTLTRDTQYF | TGCAGTGCTAGGGATACCCTGACAAGGGATACGCAGTATTTT
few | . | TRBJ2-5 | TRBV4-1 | CASSQDPGLLVQTQYF | TGCGCCAGCAGCCAAGATCCGGGACTCCTGGTTCAGACCCAGTACTTC
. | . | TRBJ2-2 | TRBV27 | CASSLLTVSGELFF | TGTGCCAGCAGTTTACTGACTGTTTCCGGGGAGCTGTTTTTT